These 32 T cell receptor beta chains originate from one sample sequenced in a study of beta chain features in type 1 diabetes. Sequenced material consisted of expressed TCRB transcripts (all of the isolated RNA was reverse transcribed). Only in-frame clones appear in the TCRdb table, and some are missing; sequencing was by immunoSEQ multiplex PCR. This sample has some 330,000 clones; approximately 12% occur once, and the top ten carry around 0.0099%. These receptors' antigens are unknown. Study conclusions and caveats: The study found moderately but significantly shorter TCRB CDR3s in all four CD4+ subsets of Type 1 diabetes patients.

The sample consisted of naive CD4+ T cells from blood. The receptors come from a woman aged 18 to 35 with type 1 diabetes.

This chain uses TRBV15 with TRBJ2-1; D may be TRBD1 (5 bases). The germline V gene has CDR1 LNHNV and CDR2 YYDKDF (reference sequence). This CDR3 is 17 amino acids long. The V end was cut by 0 bases, the J end by 9 bases, with 21 bases between. In DNA, the CDR3 is TGTGCCACCAGCAGAGATGTGAGCACAGGAAGGTCGGGTGAGCAGTTCTTC. It specifies CATSRDVSTGRSGEQFF.

V gene TRBV30 combines with J gene TRBJ1-1, with TRBD1 identical over 7 bases. Trimming removed 2 bases from V and 1 base from J; junction bases left unmatched: 4. The germline CDR1 and CDR2 sequences are GTSNPN and SVGIG (reference sequence). The CDR3 has 14 amino acids. CDR3 bases: TGTGCCTGGAGTCTCCGGGACAGGAACACTGAAGCTTTCTTT. It specifies CAWSLRDRNTEAFF.

The chain links TRBV20-1 to TRBJ2-3; a possible D gene is TRBD2 (6 bases). V dropped 3 bases and J dropped 9 bases, with 10 bases sitting between them. Germline CDR1 DFQATT, CDR2 SNEGSKA (reference sequence). The CDR3 runs 11 residues. The CDR3: CSARTRSTQYF. CDR3 DNA: TGCAGTGCTAGGACTAGATCGACGCAGTATTTT.

This clone was counted only a few times. The chain combines TRBV9 with TRBJ2-3; D may be TRBD2 (6 bases). The V end was cut by 0 bases, the J end by 5 bases, with 13 bases between. CDR1 SGDLS and CDR2 YYNGEE come from the germline V gene. The CDR3 covers 15 residues. In DNA form, the CDR3 reads TGTGCCAGCAGCGTAGACCCGGGAGCTCAAGATACGCAGTATTTT. The encoded protein is CASSVDPGAQDTQYF.

This clone has only a few counts. V is TRBV5-1 and J is TRBJ2-1; 15 nucleotides agree with TRBD2. Trimming removed 0 bases from V and 2 bases from J; junction bases left unmatched: 6. Germline assignment: CDR1 SGHRS and CDR2 YFSETQ. The CDR3 totals 19 residues. CDR3 loop: CASSLVGLAGGQPYNEQFF. For the CDR3, the DNA is TGCGCCAGCAGCTTGGTAGGACTAGCGGGGGGGCAACCCTACAATGAGCAGTTCTTC.

The chain carries TRBV4-3 and TRBJ1-2; tentative D call: TRBD1 (6 bases). The ends were cut back, 2 bases at V and 7 bases at J, with 14 bases in the middle. The CDR3 is 14 amino acids. In germline, CDR1 is LGHNA, CDR2 YSLEER. The CDR3 DNA follows: TGCGCCAGCAGCCAACCCACCCAGGACAGTGGCTACACCTTC. Translation: CASSQPTQDSGYTF.

For the CDR3, the DNA is TGTGCCAGCAGCCTTATTGGGCGGGAAGAGACCCAGTACTTC. Its translation: CASSLIGREETQYF. V gene TRBV14 combines with J gene TRBJ2-5; D may be TRBD2 (5 bases). Trimming took off 4 bases at V and 3 bases at J, with 12 bases between the two ends. Germline assignment: CDR1 SGHDN and CDR2 FVKESK. The length of the CDR3 is 14 residues.

This clone occurred a few times. V gene TRBV29-1 combines with J gene TRBJ2-1; D call uncertain. The length of the CDR3 is 13 residues. Germline CDR1 SQVTM, CDR2 ANQGSEA. V was trimmed by 7 bases and J by 0 bases, leaving 10 bases between them. This CDR3 is CSAPTGSYNEQFF. The DNA of the CDR3 is TGCAGCGCTCCGACGGGCTCCTACAATGAGCAGTTCTTC.

With regard to this clone: The same CDR3 can be traced to other DNA sequences in this sample. This sequence joins TRBV6-5 and TRBJ2-5; D remains ambiguous. Trimming removed 2 bases at V and 4 bases at J, with 2 bases between. The length of the CDR3 is 11 residues. Per the germline V gene, CDR1 is MNHEY and CDR2 is SVGAGI. The CDR3 protein is CASSYLETQYF. In nucleotides, the CDR3 is TGTGCCAGCAGTTACCTAGAGACCCAGTACTTC.

This rearrangement joins TRBV4-1 to TRBJ2-2, with 8 bases matching TRBD2. The CDR3 is 16 residues long. Trimming cost V 3 bases and J 8 bases; bases outside gene matches: 11. Germline assignment: CDR1 MGHRA and CDR2 YSYEKL. CDR3 protein: CASSQGGSGTVGELFF. CDR3 bases: TGCGCCAGCAGCCAGGGGGGTAGCGGGACGGTTGGGGAGCTGTTTTTT.

V and J are TRBV18 and TRBJ2-2; D not certain. The CDR3 sequence is 16 residues long. Germline CDR1 is KGHSH and CDR2 is LQKENI. The V gene lost 0 bases and the J gene lost 4 bases, with 12 bases spanning the gap. The CDR3 loop reads CASSPPSAVLTGELFF. The DNA for the CDR3 is TGTGCCAGCTCACCACCATCGGCGGTTCTCACCGGGGAGCTGTTTTTT.

The chain combines TRBV19 with TRBJ2-7; maybe TRBD1 (6 bases). Germline assignment: CDR1 LNHDA and CDR2 SQIVND (reference sequence). CDR3 length: 11 residues. The V end lost 8 bases, the J end lost 5 bases, and 10 bases lay between the germline ends. CDR3 nucleotides: TGTGCCAGTCAAACAGGGAACGAGCAGTACTTC. It encodes CASQTGNEQYF.

This clone was counted a few times. The chain employs TRBV30 and TRBJ2-2; TRBD2 matches at 10 bases. Germline V gene lookup returns CDR1 GTSNPN and CDR2 SVGIG (reference sequence). The V segment lost 1 base and the J segment 0 bases; nucleotides outside the gene matches: 2. This CDR3 is built from 16 residues. As DNA, the CDR3 is TGTGCCTGGAGTGGAGCGGGAGGGCCGAACACCGGGGAGCTGTTTTTT. Amino acids: CAWSGAGGPNTGELFF.

This chain joins TRBV29-1 and TRBJ2-3, with 15 bases lining up with TRBD2. The CDR3 length is 15 residues. CDR1 and CDR2 from the germline V gene are SQVTM and ANQGSEA. V lost 7 bases and J lost 5; bases outside the gene matches: 7. This chain's CDR3 is CSGGLAGGPGDTQYF. Here the CDR3 DNA reads TGCAGCGGTGGACTAGCGGGAGGGCCGGGAGATACGCAGTATTTT.

The genes are TRBV7-9 and TRBJ1-6; D possibly corresponds to TRBD1 (6 bases). Germline loops: CDR1 SEHNR, CDR2 FQNEAQ (reference sequence). The ends were cut back, 3 bases at V and 9 bases at J, with 12 bases in the middle. This CDR3 region has 14 residues. In nucleotides, the CDR3 is TGTGCCAGCAGCTTTAACAGGGTTGGTTCACCCCTCCACTTT. Its translation is CASSFNRVGSPLHF.

This clone appeared a single time. This rearrangement joins TRBV28 to TRBJ1-4; TRBD1 matches 7 bases. The CDR3 runs 14 residues. Germline V CDR1 and CDR2: MDHEN, SYDVKM. V gave up 5 bases and J gave up 10 bases; unmatched junction bases: 10. CDR3 amino acids: CASSPPPSGGKLFF. CDR3 bases: TGTGCCAGCAGTCCGCCCCCCTCAGGGGGAAAACTGTTTTTT.

CDR3 loop: CASSQSTGRSDTQYF. Written as DNA, the CDR3 is TGTGCCAGCAGCCAATCGACAGGGAGGTCAGATACGCAGTATTTT. The rearrangement uses TRBV16 and TRBJ2-3, with a possible D match to TRBD1 (7 bases). The CDR3 loop spans 15 amino acids. Deletions cut 0 bases from V and 4 bases from J, with 11 bases between. From germline, CDR1 is KGHSY and CDR2 FQNENV.

The genes are TRBV18 and TRBJ1-5; 10 bases agree with TRBD1. From germline, CDR1 is KGHSH and CDR2 LQKENI. This CDR3 is 18 amino acids long. J was trimmed by 7 bases and V by 2 bases; bases with no gene match: 14. The chain's CDR3 is CASSPGGAGTGVKQPQHF. CDR3 nucleotide sequence: TGTGCCAGCTCACCAGGAGGCGCCGGGACAGGGGTTAAGCAGCCCCAGCATTTT. Full variable domain (rest looked up from reference TRBV18 and TRBJ1-5): NAGVMQNPRHLVRRRGQEARLRCSPMKGHSHVYWYRQLPEEGLKFMVYLQKENIIDESGMPKERFSAEFPKEGPSILRIQQVVRGDSAAYFCASSPGGAGTGVKQPQHFGDGTRLSIL.

Of note for this clone: Other DNA sequences in the sample encode the same CDR3. This rearrangement joins TRBV20-1 to TRBJ2-7, with D unresolved. The CDR3 consists of 11 residues. Germline CDR1 DFQATT, CDR2 SNEGSKA (reference sequence). Trimming left V 3 bases short and J 3 bases short, with 6 bases between. CDR3 residues: CSASGDYEQYF. Here the CDR3 DNA reads TGCAGTGCTAGTGGAGACTACGAGCAGTACTTC.

The rearrangement links TRBV30 to TRBJ1-1; D is undetermined. Germline V CDR1 and CDR2: GTSNPN, SVGIG (reference sequence). There are 16 residues in the CDR3. Trimming removed 0 bases from V and 0 bases from J, with 14 bases in between. CDR3 nucleotides: TGTGCCTGGAGTGTACCCTTTGAGAGATTGAACACTGAAGCTTTCTTT. Translation gives CAWSVPFERLNTEAFF. The entire variable domain, with the rest obtained from reference TRBV30 and TRBJ1-1, is as follows: SQTIHQWPATLVQPVGSPLSLECTVEGTSNPNLYWYRQAAGRGLQLLFYSVGIGQISSEVPQNLSASRPQDRQFILSSKKLLLSDSGFYLCAWSVPFERLNTEAFFGQGTRLTVV.

This clone was detected only a few times. This chain connects TRBV5-4 to TRBJ2-2; 9 bases agree with TRBD2. The germline CDR1 and CDR2 sequences are SGHNT and YYREEE (reference sequence). V trimming: 5 bases; J trimming: 5 bases; junction bases outside the gene matches: 7. The CDR3 consists of 15 residues. The CDR3 region is CASSWGAGGTGELFF. In DNA, the CDR3 is TGTGCCAGCAGTTGGGGGGCGGGAGGGACCGGGGAGCTGTTTTTT.

This chain uses TRBV12-5 with TRBJ2-3, with 9 bases that match TRBD1. The trim removed 6 bases at V and 6 bases at J, leaving 16 bases unmatched. Germline-derived CDR1 and CDR2 are LGHNT and FRNRAP. CDR3 length: 17 residues. CDR3 protein: CASGNTDRGREPDTQYF. The CDR3 DNA follows: TGTGCTAGTGGCAACACGGACAGGGGTCGAGAGCCCGATACGCAGTATTTT.

The chain combines TRBV13 with TRBJ2-1; 8 nucleotides align to TRBD2. This CDR3 is built from 17 residues. The V segment lost 2 bases and the J segment 5 bases; nucleotides outside the gene matches: 11. Germline V gives CDR1 PRHDT, CDR2 FYEKMQ (reference sequence). The CDR3 bases are TGTGCCAGCAGCTTATTCCTTGGCGGGAGGTCCCACAATGAGCAGTTCTTC. Protein: CASSLFLGGRSHNEQFF. Based on the CDR3 plus reference TRBV13 and TRBJ2-1, the full variable domain is AAGVIQSPRHLIKEKRETATLKCYPIPRHDTVYWYQQGPGQDPQFLISFYEKMQSDKGSIPDRFSAQQFSDYHSELNMSSLELGDSALYFCASSLFLGGRSHNEQFFGPGTRLTVL.

The genes are TRBV7-2 and TRBJ1-1; the D is unclear. Trimming took off 5 bases at V and 0 bases at J, with 10 bases between the two ends. The CDR3 sequence is 14 residues long. Germline CDR1 reads SGHTA; CDR2 reads FQGNSA. The CDR3 is CASSPSSLNTEAFF. CDR3 bases: TGTGCCAGCAGCCCGAGTTCTCTGAACACTGAAGCTTTCTTT.

This clone was observed a few times. The chain is built from TRBV15 and TRBJ1-4, with 7 bases fitting TRBD1. The CDR3 runs to 14 residues. The germline V gene encodes CDR1 LNHNV and CDR2 YYDKDF (reference sequence). Trimming at V came to 9 bases and at J to 7 bases, leaving 11 bases not matched to a gene. The CDR3 DNA reads TGTGCCACGGAAAGGGCGACAGGGAGTGAAAAACTGTTTTTT. Translation gives CATERATGSEKLFF.

This chain uses TRBV7-2 with TRBJ2-3; D perhaps matches TRBD1 (5 bases). V lost 5 bases and J lost 6, with 15 bases in between. CDR1 is SGHTA and CDR2 is FQGNSA in the germline V gene. The CDR3 covers 14 residues. CDR3: CASSPTRALDTQYF. DNA for the CDR3: TGTGCCAGCAGCCCCACCAGGGCGTTGGATACGCAGTATTTT.

This clone has a handful of counts. V usage is TRBV18 and J usage is TRBJ1-5, with unresolved D. Trimming removed 3 bases at V and 0 bases at J, with 9 bases between. Germline V gives CDR1 KGHSH, CDR2 LQKENI. The CDR3 consists of 15 residues. As DNA, the CDR3 is TGTGCCAGCTCACCGCGAGAGAATAGCAATCAGCCCCAGCATTTT. Translating gives CASSPRENSNQPQHF.

For this clone: Other DNA sequences in this specimen translate into the identical CDR3. The V call is TRBV28, the J call TRBJ2-2; 7 nucleotides line up with TRBD1. This CDR3 contains 12 residues. V lost 9 bases to trimming and J lost 5 bases; unmatched junction nucleotides: 3. Germline V gives CDR1 MDHEN, CDR2 SYDVKM. This CDR3 reads CASRRGTGELFF. The CDR3 nucleotides are TGTGCCAGTCGCAGGGGGACCGGGGAGCTGTTTTTT.

This clone was detected a few times. V and J are TRBV4-1 and TRBJ1-2; D remains ambiguous. Trimming stripped 6 bases from V and 8 bases from J, with 19 bases between. Looked up from germline, CDR1 is MGHRA and CDR2 is YSYEKL. The CDR3 has 14 amino acids. The CDR3 here is CASSPGEGPRGYTF. As DNA, the CDR3 is TGCGCCAGCAGTCCCGGAGAGGGTCCGCGCGGCTACACCTTC.

The table lists this clone with a few counts. The chain links TRBV7-2 to TRBJ2-7, with 13 bases that match TRBD2. The ends lost 0 bases at V and 4 bases at J; junction bases unmatched: 6. The CDR3 is 17 residues long. CDR1 and CDR2 (germline): SGHTA, FQGNSA. The CDR3 reads CASSLAGLAGARYEQYF. The CDR3 DNA sequence: TGTGCCAGCAGCTTAGCTGGACTAGCGGGGGCCCGGTACGAGCAGTACTTC.

This clone was observed a handful of times. The chain joins TRBV6-4 to TRBJ2-3; 9 nucleotides match TRBD2. The CDR3 is made up of 15 amino acids. Germline lookup yields CDR1 MRHNA and CDR2 SNTAGT. With 4 bases clipped from V and 2 bases from J, the junction kept 4 bases outside the gene matches. The CDR3 protein is CASSAASGITDTQYF. In DNA, the CDR3 is TGTGCCAGCAGTGCGGCTAGCGGGATCACAGATACGCAGTATTTT.

A few counts support this clone. J is TRBJ2-3 and V is TRBV19, with D tentatively TRBD2 (6 bases). In germline, CDR1 is LNHDA, CDR2 SQIVND (reference sequence). V lost 5 bases to trimming and J lost 3 bases, with 6 bases between them. The CDR3 contains 12 residues. CDR3 sequence: CASSAGTDTQYF. DNA for the CDR3: TGTGCCAGTAGTGCGGGGACAGATACGCAGTATTTT.